These 28 T cell receptor beta chains were sequenced from one sample in a study of post-analysis software for immune sequencing data. Findings of the study overall: The study found TRBV5-6, TRBV5-1 and TRBV20-1 among about 5 TRBV segments more frequent in patients than controls.

Their antigen targets remain unknown. Incorporated into the TCR beta cDNA libraries were unique molecular identifiers, which served to reduce PCR and sequencing biases. TCRdb fed the PCR reads into MiXCR, producing one record per CDR3 protein. The sample holds hundreds of thousands of distinct CDR3 sequences, roughly 35% seen once. Material: blood. The receptors were sampled from a girl aged 10 to 17 with multiple sclerosis.

This clonotype was counted at least ten times. J is TRBJ2-7 and V is TRBV4-3, with D maybe TRBD1 (6 bases). V was pared by 4 bases and J by 2 bases, with 9 bases between. The V gene's germline CDR1 is LGHNA and CDR2 YSLEER. The CDR3 totals 13 residues. This CDR3 reads CASSRDRTYEQYF. CDR3 nucleotide sequence: TGCGCCAGCAGCCGAGACAGGACCTACGAGCAGTACTTC.

To note about this clonotype: A much larger clonotype is one base distant, so this may be a read error. This chain joins TRBV29-1 and TRBJ2-1, with 8 bases matching TRBD1. The CDR3 sequence is 16 residues long. The germline V gene has CDR1 SQVTM and CDR2 ANQGSEA. Here the CDR3 reads CSAEVLDRVAYNEQFF. In nucleotides, the CDR3 is TGCAGCGCTGAAGTCTTGGACAGGGTCGCCTACAATGAGCAGTTCTTC.

The rearrangement uses TRBV27 and TRBJ2-7; tentatively, D is TRBD1 or TRBD2 (5 bases each). The assigned J gene may be wrong: the sequence end matches TRBJ2-5 better. CDR3 length: 14 amino acids. Germline-derived CDR1 and CDR2 are MNHEY and SMNVEV (reference sequence). The CDR3 protein is CASSLDSAGETQYF. Here the CDR3 DNA reads TGTGCCAGCAGCCTCGACAGCGCGGGTGAGACCCAGTACTTC.

The chain has TRBV7-2 and TRBJ2-1; D unresolved. V dropped 4 bases and J dropped 3 bases, with 16 bases sitting between them. The germline V gene has CDR1 SGHTA and CDR2 FQGNSA. The CDR3 is 16 amino acids. This chain's CDR3 is CASSSDATSGYNEQFF. The CDR3 DNA reads as TGTGCCAGCAGCTCGGACGCCACATCAGGCTACAATGAGCAGTTCTTC.

The table lists this clonotype with a few counts. The V gene is TRBV28, the J gene TRBJ1-2; TRBD1 might be the D (5 bases). The ends were cut back, 6 bases at V and 8 bases at J, with 13 bases in the middle. There are 12 residues in the CDR3. Germline V gene sequence: CDR1 MDHEN, CDR2 SYDVKM. The CDR3: CASSLGGMGYTF. The CDR3 DNA reads as TGTGCCAGCAGCCTGGGGGGGATGGGCTACACCTTC.

V is TRBV5-1 and J is TRBJ2-7, with D tentatively TRBD1 or TRBD2 (5 bases each). Between the trimmed V and J ends, which lost 0 bases and 4 bases, there was a span of 17 bases. Germline V gene data show CDR1 as SGHRS and CDR2 as YFSETQ. This CDR3 has 16 residues. As DNA, the CDR3 is TGCGCCAGCAGCTTGGAATGGGGGACGGGCCCTTACGAGCAGTACTTC. Its protein product is CASSLEWGTGPYEQYF. Drawing the rest from reference TRBV5-1 and TRBJ2-7, the complete variable domain is KAGVTQTPRYLIKTRGQQVTLSCSPISGHRSVSWYQQTPGQGLQFLFEYFSETQRNKGNFPGRFSGRQFSNSRSEMNVSTLELGDSALYLCASSLEWGTGPYEQYFGPGTRLTVT.

This clonotype has more than one count but fewer than ten. The chain employs TRBV27 and TRBJ2-1; no definite D call. The CDR3 has 16 amino acids. The V and J ends lost 5 bases and 4 bases respectively, with 18 bases between them. Germline V CDR1 and CDR2: MNHEY, SMNVEV (reference sequence). The CDR3 DNA sequence: TGTGCCAGCAGTCGCCCCGGGCCTAGAGGATACAATGAGCAGTTCTTC. Amino acid sequence: CASSRPGPRGYNEQFF.

J is TRBJ2-3 and V is TRBV4-1; 7 nucleotides align to TRBD1. Germline assignment: CDR1 MGHRA and CDR2 YSYEKL. With 1 base clipped from V and 4 bases from J, the junction kept 5 bases outside the gene matches. This CDR3 region has 15 residues. The CDR3 here is CASSQVGRGPDTQYF. For the CDR3, the DNA is TGCGCCAGCAGCCAAGTGGGTAGGGGGCCAGATACGCAGTATTTT.

This clonotype was seen repeatedly, ten times or more. The genes are TRBV12-3 or TRBV12-4 and TRBJ2-7; D may correspond to TRBD1 or TRBD2 (5 bases each). V was cut by 8 bases and J by 0 bases, with 14 bases left in between. CDR3 size: 14 residues. The CDR3 DNA follows: TGTGCCAGCGCCTCCATAGGGACCTCCTACGAGCAGTACTTC. Its protein is CASASIGTSYEQYF.

Remarks on this clonotype: The CDR3 end shows no conserved phenylalanine or tryptophan, and so a read error is likely. The V gene is TRBV5-1, the J gene TRBJ2-7; TRBD1 or TRBD2 may be the D gene (5 bases each). V was shortened by 4 bases and J by 2 bases, with 16 bases between the two germline ends. Germline CDR1 and CDR2: SGHRS and YFSETQ. The CDR3 is 15 amino acids. The CDR3 reads CASSGTGTAAYEQYL. The CDR3 DNA reads as TGCGCCAGCAGCGGAACCGGGACGGCTGCCTACGAGCAGTACTTA.

This clonotype occurred a few times. The rearrangement uses TRBV29-1 and TRBJ2-1, with unresolved D. Trimming took 7 bases from V and 9 from J, leaving 10 bases between them. This CDR3 comprises 10 residues. From germline, CDR1 is SQVTM and CDR2 ANQGSEA. CDR3 residues: CSATSSEQFF. In DNA, the CDR3 is TGCAGCGCGACGTCAAGTGAGCAGTTCTTC.

In this sample, this clonotype turned up a few times. The chain is built from TRBV12-3 or TRBV12-4 and TRBJ1-2, with 7 bases identical to TRBD1. CDR3 size: 14 residues. The J segment lost 5 bases and the V segment lost 1 base, leaving 4 bases of the junction unmatched. The CDR3 sequence is CASSLDRGRYGYTF. CDR3 coding DNA: TGTGCCAGCAGTTTAGACAGGGGCAGGTATGGCTACACCTTC.

This clonotype appeared once. This chain uses TRBV12-3 or TRBV12-4 with TRBJ1-2, with TRBD1 as a possible D gene (5 bases). The CDR3 covers 14 residues. The germline V and J ends were trimmed by 8 bases and 2 bases, with 15 bases remaining between them. CDR3 in DNA: TGTGCCAGCTCTATGACAGTAGCCAACTATGGCTACACCTTC. As protein: CASSMTVANYGYTF.

The V and J genes are TRBV24-1 and TRBJ1-2; unclear D gene. Trimming shortened V by 9 bases and J by 2 bases, and 9 bases separated the two germline ends. Germline assignment: CDR1 KGHDR and CDR2 SFDVKD. The CDR3 sequence is 12 residues long. The CDR3 loop is CATSTENYGYTF. The CDR3 DNA reads as TGTGCCACCTCTACCGAAAACTATGGCTACACCTTC.

The V and J genes are TRBV27 and TRBJ2-7; the D gene is possibly TRBD1 (5 bases). This CDR3 has 14 amino acids. Germline-derived CDR1 and CDR2 are MNHEY and SMNVEV (reference sequence). Trimming cost V 1 base and J 2 bases, with 9 bases left between them. The CDR3 nucleotides are TGTGCCAGCAGTTTATATCCAGGGACCTACGAGCAGTACTTC. It specifies CASSLYPGTYEQYF.

Notes on this clonotype: One end of the junction varies from germline; a read error may be responsible. The J gene is TRBJ2-5, the V gene TRBV12-3 or TRBV12-4, with TRBD2 identical over 7 bases. The CDR3 contains 14 residues. In DNA form, the CDR3 reads TGTGTCAGCAGTTTAGGACTAGGGGAAGAGACCCAGTACTTC. It yields the protein CVSSLGLGEETQYF.

This clonotype has just one count. One base away lies a much larger clone, so this may be a sequencing read error. This chain links TRBV20-1 with TRBJ2-1; 10 positions agree with TRBD1. The CDR3 has 18 residues. Trimming removed 0 bases from V and 8 bases from J; junction bases left unmatched: 16. CDR1 and CDR2 (germline): DFQATT, SNEGSKA (reference sequence). Written as DNA, the CDR3 is TGCAGTGCTAGAGATCAGGTTAGGCGGGACAGGGGAGTCTATGAGCAGTTCTTC. It translates to CSARDQVRRDRGVYEQFF.

This chain connects TRBV20-1 to TRBJ2-7, with 13 bases identical to TRBD2. The CDR3 contains 17 residues. Germline-derived CDR1 and CDR2 are DFQATT and SNEGSKA (reference sequence). Trimming removed 3 bases from V and 5 bases from J; junction bases left unmatched: 13. As DNA, the CDR3 is TGCAGTGCTAGGTCACTAGCGGGGGGGGATTTCGAGAACGAGCAGTACTTC. Translation: CSARSLAGGDFENEQYF.

This clonotype was seen a handful of times. A junction end diverges from the germline sequence, so it may reflect a read error. The V gene is TRBV7-7, the J gene TRBJ2-1; no clear D gene. This CDR3 has 13 amino acids. Germline V lookup: CDR1 SSHAT, CDR2 FNYEAQ (reference sequence). CDR3 coding DNA: TGTGCTAGCAGCTTAGCCCAAGACAATGAGCAGTTCTTC. This gives the protein CASSLAQDNEQFF.

The chain carries TRBV11-2 and TRBJ2-5; D not certain. The germline CDR1 and CDR2 sequences are SGHAT and FQNNGV. The CDR3 extends over 16 amino acids. Trimming removed 4 bases at V and 11 bases at J, with 26 bases between. The DNA of the CDR3 is TGTGCCAGCAGCTCCGGGTGGGGTAAGGGAAACAATGAGCAGTACTTC. Translating gives CASSSGWGKGNNEQYF.

The chain has TRBV6-6 and TRBJ2-7, with D maybe TRBD1 (5 bases). The CDR3 spans 15 residues. V dropped 2 bases and J dropped 2 bases, with 13 bases sitting between them. Germline loops: CDR1 MNHNY, CDR2 SVGAGI (reference sequence). The CDR3 nucleotides are TGTGCCAGCAGTTACCATTTCCTGGACACCTACGAGCAGTACTTC. It yields the protein CASSYHFLDTYEQYF.

This clonotype was recorded a few times. The chain combines TRBV3-1 with TRBJ2-7, with D maybe TRBD1 (5 bases). Between the trimmed V and J ends, which lost 2 bases and 4 bases, there was a span of 9 bases. There are 13 residues in the CDR3. CDR1 and CDR2 (germline): LGHDT, YNNKEL (reference sequence). CDR3 amino acids: CASSQLRQYEQYF. The CDR3 DNA follows: TGTGCCAGCAGCCAACTTCGACAGTACGAGCAGTACTTC.

The chain couples TRBV3-1 to TRBJ1-1; no firm D call. The CDR3 length is 13 residues. With 2 bases removed from V and 2 bases from J, the gap between germline ends came to 6 bases. Germline V lookup: CDR1 LGHDT, CDR2 YNNKEL (reference sequence). The CDR3 spells CASSQTLNTEAFF. The CDR3, as DNA: TGTGCCAGCAGCCAAACACTTAACACTGAAGCTTTCTTT.

V usage is TRBV7-3 and J usage is TRBJ2-1; no reliable D call. CDR1 SGHTA and CDR2 FQGTGA come from the germline V gene. This CDR3 contains 14 residues. The V gene lost 5 bases and the J gene lost 5 bases, with 13 bases spanning the gap. The chain's CDR3 is CASSPIGPDNEQFF. The CDR3 nucleotides are TGTGCCAGCAGCCCTATCGGACCTGACAATGAGCAGTTCTTC. The variable domain in full, with the rest retrieved from reference TRBV7-3 and TRBJ2-1, is GAGVSQTPSNKVTEKGKYVELRCDPISGHTALYWYRQSLGQGPEFLIYFQGTGAADDSGLPNDRFFAVRPEGSVSTLKIQRTERGDSAVYLCASSPIGPDNEQFFGPGTRLTVL.

This chain connects TRBV29-1 to TRBJ2-5; tentatively, D is TRBD1 (6 bases). V gave up 2 bases and J gave up 4 bases, with 11 bases separating them. The CDR3 sequence is 13 residues long. CDR1 and CDR2 (germline): SQVTM, ANQGSEA. The DNA for the CDR3 is TGCAGCGTTGAATCGGCCAGGGGAGAGACCCAGTACTTC. It is translated as CSVESARGETQYF.

This clonotype has only a few counts. The chain carries TRBV6-6 and TRBJ1-1, with D possibly matching TRBD1 (6 bases). CDR3 size: 13 residues. Trimming cost V 1 base and J 5 bases, with 8 bases left between them. The V gene's germline CDR1 is MNHNY and CDR2 SVGAGI (reference sequence). The CDR3 nucleotides read TGTGCCAGCAGTTACTGGGGGCAAACTGAAGCTTTCTTT. Residues: CASSYWGQTEAFF.

Of note for this clonotype: Germline is not matched at one junction end, which may reflect a read error. This chain links TRBV12-3 or TRBV12-4 with TRBJ2-7, with D perhaps matching TRBD1 (5 bases). The J call is in doubt because the DNA end fits TRBJ2-4 better. The CDR3 consists of 15 residues. The CDR3 sequence: CVSSFPQGVSGIQYF. In DNA, the CDR3 is TGTGTCAGCAGTTTTCCCCAGGGTGTATCAGGCATTCAGTACTTC.

The chain has TRBV15 and TRBJ2-5; 10 positions match TRBD2. The CDR3 is 13 amino acids. Germline CDR1 and CDR2: LNHNV and YYDKDF (reference sequence). The V gene end was trimmed by 3 bases and the J gene end by 5 bases; junction bases not matched to a gene: 0. The CDR3 DNA is TGTGCCACCAGCAGGACTAGCGGGGAGACCCAGTACTTC. As protein: CATSRTSGETQYF.